What follows describes a single TCR beta chain. In this sample, this clonotype turned up a few times. It has no known antigen specificity. The sample holds no much larger clone one base away, and base qualities are not on file. The junction shows trimming of 6 bases on V and 4 bases on J, plus 18 bases between the germline ends. The CDR3 has 14 amino acids, counting the end cysteine and phenylalanine. Just CDR3 DNA is preserved here, 42 bases in frame from base 1. From a lookup of the germline V gene, CDR1 and CDR2 are SQVTM and ANQGSEA. The record originates from a study of CD8 T cells in Susac syndrome (dated by TCRdb to 2018 to 2020). At the level of the whole study: Among the Susac syndrome patients who were sequenced, clinically active disease was present in about six and clinical remission was observed in eight. At blood withdrawal, Susac syndrome patients were either therapy-naive, taking corticosteroids (in some cases with IVIg as well), or taking IVIg alone. The study used repertoire sequencing to test whether antigen drove CD8+ T cell activation and differentiation in Susac syndrome. Clonality of the CD8+ T cell repertoire was compared between around eleven healthy donors, roughly 14 Susac syndrome patients and around 15 multiple sclerosis patients.

Peripheral blood CD8+ and CD4+ T cells from healthy donors, Susac syndrome patients and multiple sclerosis patients were profiled by high-throughput TCR beta sequencing. The Susac syndrome patients fulfilled recently defined diagnostic criteria for either definite or probable disease. Bulk CD8+ and CD4+ T cells were purified magnetically by negative isolation, whereas CD8+ TEMRA cells were enriched by FACS. Blood was collected in EDTA tubes and processed within 24 hours, with PBMCs isolated through density gradient centrifugation. PBMCs intended for TCR sequencing were frozen in liquid nitrogen and were later thawed in a 37 degrees C water bath. A purity of at least 90% was achieved for sorted or isolated CD4+, CD8+ and CD8+ TEMRA cells. RNA was extracted using the RNeasy kit, and roughly 0.45 to 1 ug of the RNA was reverse transcribed with random hexamers. The immunoSEQ multiplex PCR assay, covering 54 Vbeta and 13 Jbeta segments, was used to amplify TCR beta CDR3 regions. PCR amplification bias was corrected using a synthetic template baseline for primer optimization and computational correction. Regarding the original processing steps: Reads were annotated to V, D and J genes according to IMGT and were analyzed with immunoSEQ Analyzer, with only productive sequences retained. To calculate clonality, Shannon entropy was normalized by log2 of the number of productive unique sequences and then subtracted from one. For each patient and control, public and private clones were evaluated among the 100 most prevalent clones. A clone was defined as Susac-specific if it was absent from the healthy and MS cohorts, from roughly 990 published viral clones and from other ImmuneACCESS disease sequences. TCRdb's own reprocessing of the public reads used fastp at Q25 and MiXCR and kept productive beta chains. Here each entry gathers all rows of one CDR3 protein and keeps the most common genes and DNA. TCRdb, rather than the study authors, made the V and J calls. The sample table contains around 170,000 distinct CDR3 sequences; only one count was recorded for over 90% of them. The top ten clonotypes cover approximately 0.16% of the sample.

Broad study findings and their caveats: In the total CD8+ and CD8+ TEMRA repertoires, roughly 15 and five Susac-specific public clones, respectively, were identified. The number of individuals in the TCR sequencing and HLA analysis was recognized as being relatively small. CD8+ repertoires in Susac syndrome showed clonal expansion, which was highest in CD8+ TEMRA cells and was greater in clinically active patients than in remitting patients.

Specimen: CD8+ T cells from PBMCs. This receptor was taken from a human donor with Susac syndrome. This chain joins TRBV29-1 to TRBJ2-5; possibly the D gene is TRBD1, per 5 matching bases. The CDR3 protein: CSVESTGIIETQYF. The sequenced DNA: TGCAGCGTAGAGAGTACAGGCATCATAGAGACCCAGTACTTC.